These T cell receptor beta chains were read from a single sample in a study of T cells in Graves' hyperthyroidism and ophthalmopathy. MiXCR, applied by TCRdb to the multiplex PCR reads, yields one record per CDR3 protein. Of about 620,000 distinct CDR3 sequences in the sample, under 20% were seen once. Sequenced input: blood. Receptor source: a woman younger than 45 with Graves' hyperthyroidism. Each CDR3 is given with its conserved first and last residue. The D gene is left open where the match is weak. Size is omitted from some rows. Given values are once, few, many or a class for expanded clones.

v_call	clone_size	d_call	j_call	cdr3_nt	cdr3_aa
TRBV28	many	NA	TRBJ2-1	TGTGCCAGCACCCCAGGTCGGACGAATGAGCAGTTCTTC	CASTPGRTNEQFF
TRBV6-1	NA	NA	TRBJ1-4	TGTGCCAGCAGTTCCAGGATAGGCGAAAAACTGTTTTTT	CASSSRIGEKLFF
TRBV28	many	TRBD2	TRBJ2-7	TGTGCCAGCAGTTTAATTGGGCTAGCGGGTTCCTACGAGCAGTACTTC	CASSLIGLAGSYEQYF
TRBV4-1	once	TRBD1	TRBJ2-7	TGCGCCAGCAGCCCCACTTCCCGGACAGGGACGGTGGAGCAGTACTTC	CASSPTSRTGTVEQYF
TRBV7-9	many	TRBD2	TRBJ2-7	TGTGCCAGCACCGTACCGACTAGCGGGAGAGGCTCCTACGAGCAGTACTTC	CASTVPTSGRGSYEQYF
TRBV19	few	NA	TRBJ2-1	TGTGCCAGTAGTATGGGGGGGCGCGACAATGAGCAGTTCTTC	CASSMGGRDNEQFF
TRBV2	many	NA	TRBJ2-6	TGTGCCAGCACTCGAAGCAGGAGCTCTGGGGCCAACGTCCTGACTTTC	CASTRSRSSGANVLTF
TRBV4-2	few	NA	TRBJ1-4	TGTGCCAGCAGCCAAAATGGGGGCGGTGAAAAACTGTTTTTT	CASSQNGGGEKLFF
TRBV25-1	many	TRBD1	TRBJ1-1	TGTGCCAGCAGTGTGAACAGGGGGCAGGCTGAAGCTTTCTTT	CASSVNRGQAEAFF
TRBV5-1	many	TRBD2	TRBJ2-1	TGCGCCAGCAGTTCCGGACTAGCGGTTTCCTACAATGAGCAGTTCTTC	CASSSGLAVSYNEQFF
TRBV20-1	NA	NA	TRBJ2-3	TGCAGTGCTAGGACAATAAAAGAGACCGGCACAGATACGCAGTATTTT	CSARTIKETGTDTQYF
TRBV7-2	many	NA	TRBJ2-3	TGTGCCAGCATACTGCGGGGTAGCACAGATACGCAGTATTTT	CASILRGSTDTQYF
TRBV4-2	NA	TRBD2	TRBJ2-5	TGTGCCAGCAGCCAAGATCAAAGTAGCGGGAGCGAGACCCAGTACTTC	CASSQDQSSGSETQYF
TRBV6-1	few	NA	TRBJ2-6	TGTGCCAGCAATCCAGACTCGGGGGCCAACGTCCTGACTTTC	CASNPDSGANVLTF
TRBV7-9	few	NA	TRBJ1-1	TGTGCCAGCAGATTATTGGGGGAAGGGTACGCTGAAGCTTTCTTT	CASRLLGEGYAEAFF
TRBV5-1	many	NA	TRBJ1-3	TGCGCCAGCAGCTTGGACCCGTCTGGAAACACCATATATTTT	CASSLDPSGNTIYF
TRBV28	many	TRBD1	TRBJ2-3	TGTGCCAGCAGAACTCAGGGGGCCGAAAATACGCAGTATTTT	CASRTQGAENTQYF
TRBV5-1	many	TRBD2	TRBJ2-1	TGCGCCAGCAGTGGACTAGCGGGTTCAGGGGAGCAGTTCTTC	CASSGLAGSGEQFF
TRBV27	many	TRBD1	TRBJ1-1	TGTGCCAGCAGTTTATCCCCGGGACAGGGGAGCACTGAAGCTTTCTTT	CASSLSPGQGSTEAFF
TRBV20-1	NA	TRBD1	TRBJ2-1	TGCAGTGCGGATCAAGGACAGGGAGGTTGGAATGAGCAGTTCTTC	CSADQGQGGWNEQFF
TRBV5-6	few	NA	TRBJ2-1	TGTGCCAGCAGCTCGGAGCTCAATGAGCAGTTCTTC	CASSSELNEQFF
TRBV13	NA	TRBD2	TRBJ2-1	TGTGCCAGCAGCCCGAGACTTCTAGCGGGAAATGAGCAGTTCTTC	CASSPRLLAGNEQFF
TRBV20-1	many	TRBD2	TRBJ2-7	TGCAGTGCACCTCGGACTAGCGGGGAGCAGTACTTC	CSAPRTSGEQYF
TRBV19	many	NA	TRBJ1-1	TGTGCCAGTAGTATCGGGGTCGCTGAAGCTTTCTTT	CASSIGVAEAFF
TRBV5-6	many	TRBD2	TRBJ2-7	TGTGCCAGCAGCCCCGGACTAGCGAGTTCCTACGAGCAGTACTTC	CASSPGLASSYEQYF
TRBV4-1	NA	TRBD2	TRBJ2-7	TGCGCCAGCAGCCAAGAAAGGGAGGACTCGAACCTAGCGGGGATCTACGAGCAGTACTTC	CASSQEREDSNLAGIYEQYF
TRBV7-9	NA	NA	TRBJ2-1	TGTGCCAGCAGCTTAGTATCCAGTTCCTTCCACAATGAGCAGTTCTTC	CASSLVSSSFHNEQFF